These 6 T cell receptor beta chains originate from one sample sequenced in a study of CD8 T cells in Susac syndrome. When the RNA was reverse transcribed, random hexamers were used with an input of roughly 0.45 to 1 ug. TCRdb processed the immunoSEQ multiplex PCR reads anew with MiXCR; each CDR3 protein has one entry. The data hold about 85,000 distinct CDR3 sequences, with approximately 95% observed a single time. The specimen was CD8+ T cells from PBMCs. These receptors originate from a human donor with Susac syndrome.

The J gene is TRBJ2-7, the V gene TRBV6-4; the D gene is possibly TRBD1 (7 bases). Germline V CDR1 and CDR2: MRHNA, SNTAGT. The length of the CDR3 is 14 residues. V lost 6 bases and J lost 4, with 16 bases in between. The CDR3 DNA reads as TGTGCCAGCAGGGAAGAATCAGGGGGGTACGAGCAGTACTTC. Its protein product is CASREESGGYEQYF.

This chain joins TRBV5-1 and TRBJ2-1, with 8 nucleotides matching TRBD1. CDR3 size: 14 residues. Germline V gene data show CDR1 as SGHRS and CDR2 as YFSETQ. V lost 2 bases, J lost 9 bases, and 7 bases stayed unmatched. DNA of the CDR3: TGCGCCAGCAGCTTCTACCAGGGGGCCGGTGAGCAGTTCTTC. It encodes CASSFYQGAGEQFF.

The chain couples TRBV5-6 to TRBJ2-7, with no clear D. The CDR3 covers 17 residues. The ends were cut back, 0 bases at V and 6 bases at J, with 22 bases in the middle. Looked up from germline, CDR1 is SGHDT and CDR2 is YYEEEE. As DNA, the CDR3 is TGTGCCAGCAGCTTGGAGGGTTCCGGACGGAGCTATGTCGAGCAGTACTTC. This sequence encodes CASSLEGSGRSYVEQYF. Full variable domain (remainder filled in from reference TRBV5-6 and TRBJ2-7): DAGVTQSPTHLIKTRGQQVTLRCSPKSGHDTVSWYQQALGQGPQFIFQYYEEEERQRGNFPDRFSGHQFPNYSSELNVNALLLGDSALYLCASSLEGSGRSYVEQYFGPGTRLTVT.

The V gene is TRBV14, the J gene TRBJ2-1; 16 bases line up with TRBD2. The CDR3 consists of 17 residues. Germline V gene lookup returns CDR1 SGHDN and CDR2 FVKESK. J lost 6 bases, V lost 4 bases, and 6 bases had no gene match. The CDR3 sequence is CASSPGLAGGPSNEQFF. The CDR3 DNA reads TGTGCCAGCAGCCCGGGACTAGCGGGAGGGCCCTCCAATGAGCAGTTCTTC. Using reference TRBV14 and TRBJ2-1 for the parts outside the CDR3, the full variable domain is EAGVTQFPSHSVIEKGQTVTLRCDPISGHDNLYWYRRVMGKEIKFLLHFVKESKQDESGMPNNRFLAERTGGTYSTLKVQPAELEDSGVYFCASSPGLAGGPSNEQFFGPGTRLTVL.

The chain joins TRBV27 to TRBJ2-7; 9 bases map to TRBD1. This CDR3 region has 14 residues. Trimming removed 3 bases from V and 3 bases from J; junction bases left unmatched: 3. The germline gives CDR1 MNHEY, CDR2 SMNVEV (reference sequence). The CDR3 DNA is TGTGCCAGCAGTTTGGGGACAGGGCTCTACGAGCAGTACTTC. This gives the protein CASSLGTGLYEQYF.

V and J are TRBV7-2 and TRBJ1-1, with D uncertain. The germline V and J ends were trimmed by 3 bases and 3 bases, with 8 bases remaining between them. The CDR3 loop spans 13 amino acids. The germline CDR1 and CDR2 sequences are SGHTA and FQGNSA. The CDR3 region is CASSFVRDTEAFF. As DNA, the CDR3 is TGTGCCAGCAGCTTTGTAAGGGACACTGAAGCTTTCTTT. The variable domain in full, with the rest retrieved from reference TRBV7-2 and TRBJ1-1, is GAGVSQSPSNKVTEKGKDVELRCDPISGHTALYWYRQSLGQGLEFLIYFQGNSAPDKSGLPSDRFSAERTGGSVSTLTIQRTQQEDSAVYLCASSFVRDTEAFFGQGTRLTVV.